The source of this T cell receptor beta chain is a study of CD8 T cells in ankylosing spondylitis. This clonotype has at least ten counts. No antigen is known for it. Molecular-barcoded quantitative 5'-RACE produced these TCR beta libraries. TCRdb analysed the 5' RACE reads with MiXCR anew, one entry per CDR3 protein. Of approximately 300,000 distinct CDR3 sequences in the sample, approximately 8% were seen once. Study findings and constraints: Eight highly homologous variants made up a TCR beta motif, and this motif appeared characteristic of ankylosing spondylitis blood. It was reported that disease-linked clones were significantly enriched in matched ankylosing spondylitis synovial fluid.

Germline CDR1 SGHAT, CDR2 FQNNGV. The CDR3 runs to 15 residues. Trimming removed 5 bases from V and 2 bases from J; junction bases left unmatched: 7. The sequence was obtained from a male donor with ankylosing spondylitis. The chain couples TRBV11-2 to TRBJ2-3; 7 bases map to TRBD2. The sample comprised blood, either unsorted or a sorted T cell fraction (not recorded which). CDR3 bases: TGTGCCAGCAGCGATGGGGGGGGGGTCACAGATACGCAGTATTTT. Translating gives CASSDGGGVTDTQYF.